This TCR beta chain was recovered during a study of blood T cell repertoires in COVID-19. Study-level information: Donors in the United States, Italy and Spain gave samples during acute or convalescent COVID-19. Sources were T cells, B-cell-depleted T cells, or PBMCs; the material itself was cDNA or gDNA.

The data were produced by immunoSEQ multiplex PCR, yet TCRdb's version contains in-frame clones alone and is incomplete. The sample shows about 88,000 clones, 70% to 90% of them seen only once. The germline gives CDR1 MNHNY, CDR2 SVGAGI (reference sequence). This CDR3 spans 12 amino acids. The junction had 0 bases not matched to a gene; V was cut back by 4 bases and J by 4 bases. Source material: peripheral blood. The chain joins TRBV6-6 to TRBJ1-2, with 7 positions matching TRBD1. The TCR sequence derives from a woman older than 75 with acute or convalescent COVID-19. The DNA for the CDR3 is TGTGCCAGCAGTTCAGGGGGCTATGGCTACACCTTC. Its translation: CASSSGGYGYTF.